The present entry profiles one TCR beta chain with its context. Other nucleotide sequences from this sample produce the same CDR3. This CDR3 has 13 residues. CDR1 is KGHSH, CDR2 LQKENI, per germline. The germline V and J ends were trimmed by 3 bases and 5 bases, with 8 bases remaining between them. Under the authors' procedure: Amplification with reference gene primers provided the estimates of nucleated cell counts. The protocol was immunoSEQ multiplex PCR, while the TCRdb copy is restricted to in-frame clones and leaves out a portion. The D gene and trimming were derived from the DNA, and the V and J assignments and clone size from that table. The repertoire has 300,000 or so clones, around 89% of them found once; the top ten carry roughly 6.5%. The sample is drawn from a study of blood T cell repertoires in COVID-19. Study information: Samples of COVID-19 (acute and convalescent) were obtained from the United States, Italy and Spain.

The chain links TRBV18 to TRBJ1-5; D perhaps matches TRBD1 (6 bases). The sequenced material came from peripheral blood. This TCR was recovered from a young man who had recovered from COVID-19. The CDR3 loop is CASSPNRDQPQHF. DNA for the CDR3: TGTGCCAGCTCACCGAACAGGGATCAGCCCCAGCATTTT. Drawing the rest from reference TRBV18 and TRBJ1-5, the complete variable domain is NAGVMQNPRHLVRRRGQEARLRCSPMKGHSHVYWYRQLPEEGLKFMVYLQKENIIDESGMPKERFSAEFPKEGPSILRIQQVVRGDSAAYFCASSPNRDQPQHFGDGTRLSIL.